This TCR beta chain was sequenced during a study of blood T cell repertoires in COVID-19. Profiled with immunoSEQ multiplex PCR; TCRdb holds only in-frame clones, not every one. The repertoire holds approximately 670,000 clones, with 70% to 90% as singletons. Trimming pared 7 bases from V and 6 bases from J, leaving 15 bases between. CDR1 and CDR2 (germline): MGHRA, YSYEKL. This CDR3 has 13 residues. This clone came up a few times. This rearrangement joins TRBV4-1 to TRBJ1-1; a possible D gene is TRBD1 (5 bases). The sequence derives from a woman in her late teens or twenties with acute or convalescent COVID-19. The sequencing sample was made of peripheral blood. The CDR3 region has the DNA TGCGCCAGCATCGGGGGGAAGGGATCTGAAGCTTTCTTT. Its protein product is CASIGGKGSEAFF.